This T cell receptor (beta chain) was profiled in a study of neoadjuvant anti-PD-1 for oral cavity cancer. Study-level background: Patients without progression received a fourth nivolumab dose around day 43, then surgical resection on days 50-56. Study conclusions and caveats: Post-nivolumab, blood T cell clonality was significantly elevated in non-responders. Higher pretreatment blood Treg/Th17 ratios correlated with higher pretreatment blood and lower post-treatment tumor TCRbeta clonality.

V lost 3 bases and J lost 5; bases outside the gene matches: 10. Germline V gene lookup returns CDR1 SGHAT and CDR2 FQNNGV. This CDR3 is built from 16 residues. The time point: after neoadjuvant nivolumab, at surgical resection. Analysis of PBMCs was direct, with no culture step. Generated by immunoSEQ multiplex PCR, the TCRdb table keeps only in-frame clones and is missing some. The sample comprises about 13,000 clones, roughly two thirds of which are singletons, and around 2.9% rests with the top ten. A word on this clone: The target antigen is unknown.

The chain uses TRBV11-2 and TRBJ2-7; 10 bases line up with TRBD1. This TCR derives from a person aged 35-79 years with oral cavity squamous cell carcinoma. The input for sequencing was PBMCs, taken after nivolumab (anti-PD-1) treatment. For the CDR3, the DNA is TGTGCCAGCAGCTTCCTCCAGGGACAGGGGTCCCACGAGCAGTACTTC. Protein product: CASSFLQGQGSHEQYF.